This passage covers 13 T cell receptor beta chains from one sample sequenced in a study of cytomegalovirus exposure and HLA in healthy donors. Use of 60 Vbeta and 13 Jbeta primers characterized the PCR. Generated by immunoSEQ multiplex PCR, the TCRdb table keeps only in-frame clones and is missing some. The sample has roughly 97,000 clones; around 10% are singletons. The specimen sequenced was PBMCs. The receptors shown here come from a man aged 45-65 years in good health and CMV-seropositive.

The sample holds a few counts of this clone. The CDR3 region has the DNA TGTGCCAGCAGACCCCCAGGAGGACGACCCTACAATGAGCAGTTCTTC. Translating it yields CASRPPGGRPYNEQFF. The J gene is TRBJ2-1, the V gene TRBV6-6, with D maybe TRBD2 (5 bases). V lost 6 bases to trimming and J lost 2 bases, with 17 bases between them. CDR1 and CDR2 (germline): MNHNY, SVGAGI (reference sequence). This CDR3 is 16 amino acids long.

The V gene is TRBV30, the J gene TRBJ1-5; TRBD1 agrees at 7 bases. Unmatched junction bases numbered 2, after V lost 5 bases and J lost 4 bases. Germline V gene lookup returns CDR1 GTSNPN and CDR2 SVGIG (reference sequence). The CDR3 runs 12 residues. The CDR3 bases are TGTGCCTGGCGACAGGGTAATCAGCCCCAGCATTTT. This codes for CAWRQGNQPQHF.

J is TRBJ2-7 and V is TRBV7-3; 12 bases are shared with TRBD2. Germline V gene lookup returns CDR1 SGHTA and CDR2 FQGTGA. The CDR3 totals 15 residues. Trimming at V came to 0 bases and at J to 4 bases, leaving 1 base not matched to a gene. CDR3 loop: CASSLTGTSGYEQYF. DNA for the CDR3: TGTGCCAGCAGCTTAACGGGGACTAGCGGGTACGAGCAGTACTTC. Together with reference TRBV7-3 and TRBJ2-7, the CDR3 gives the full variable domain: GAGVSQTPSNKVTEKGKYVELRCDPISGHTALYWYRQSLGQGPEFLIYFQGTGAADDSGLPNDRFFAVRPEGSVSTLKIQRTERGDSAVYLCASSLTGTSGYEQYFGPGTRLTVT.

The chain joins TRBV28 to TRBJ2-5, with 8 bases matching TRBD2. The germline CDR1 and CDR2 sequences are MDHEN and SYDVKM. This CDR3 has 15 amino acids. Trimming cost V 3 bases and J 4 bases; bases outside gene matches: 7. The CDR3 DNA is TGTGCCAGCAGTTTGGGTCTAGCGGGTTTAGAGACCCAGTACTTC. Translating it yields CASSLGLAGLETQYF. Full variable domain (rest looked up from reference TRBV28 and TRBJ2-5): DVKVTQSSRYLVKRTGEKVFLECVQDMDHENMFWYRQDPGLGLRLIYFSYDVKMKEKGDIPEGYSVSREKKERFSLILESASTNQTSMYLCASSLGLAGLETQYFGPGTRLLVL.

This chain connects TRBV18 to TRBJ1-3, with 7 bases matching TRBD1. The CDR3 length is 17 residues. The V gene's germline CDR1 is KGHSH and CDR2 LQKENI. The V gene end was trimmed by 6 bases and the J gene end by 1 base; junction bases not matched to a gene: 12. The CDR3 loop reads CASSLRDSTLSGNTIYF. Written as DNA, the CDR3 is TGTGCCAGCTCCCTTCGGGACAGCACACTATCTGGAAACACCATATATTTT.

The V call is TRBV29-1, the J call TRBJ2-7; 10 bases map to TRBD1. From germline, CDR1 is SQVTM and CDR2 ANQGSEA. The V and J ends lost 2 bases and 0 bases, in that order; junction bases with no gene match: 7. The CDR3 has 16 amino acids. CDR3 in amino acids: CSVESDRGLSSYEQYF. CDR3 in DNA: TGCAGCGTTGAATCCGACAGGGGGCTCTCCTCCTACGAGCAGTACTTC.

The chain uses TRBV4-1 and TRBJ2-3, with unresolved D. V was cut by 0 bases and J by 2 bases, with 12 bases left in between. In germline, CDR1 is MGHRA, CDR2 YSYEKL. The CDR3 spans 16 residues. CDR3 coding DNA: TGCGCCAGCAGCCAAGATCACGCAGGATCCACAGATACGCAGTATTTT. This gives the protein CASSQDHAGSTDTQYF.

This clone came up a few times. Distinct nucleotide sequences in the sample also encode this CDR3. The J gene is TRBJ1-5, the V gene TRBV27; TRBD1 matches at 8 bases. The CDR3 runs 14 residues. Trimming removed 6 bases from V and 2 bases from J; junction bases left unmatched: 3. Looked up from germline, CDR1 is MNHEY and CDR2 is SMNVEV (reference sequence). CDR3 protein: CASSLGQGNQPQHF. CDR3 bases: TGTGCCAGCAGCTTGGGACAGGGCAATCAGCCCCAGCATTTT.

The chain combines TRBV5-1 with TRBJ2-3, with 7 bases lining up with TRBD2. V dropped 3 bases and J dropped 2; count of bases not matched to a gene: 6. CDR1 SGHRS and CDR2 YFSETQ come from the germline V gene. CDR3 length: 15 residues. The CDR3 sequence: CASSSLAGNTDTQYF. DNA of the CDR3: TGCGCCAGCAGCTCCTTAGCGGGCAACACAGATACGCAGTATTTT.

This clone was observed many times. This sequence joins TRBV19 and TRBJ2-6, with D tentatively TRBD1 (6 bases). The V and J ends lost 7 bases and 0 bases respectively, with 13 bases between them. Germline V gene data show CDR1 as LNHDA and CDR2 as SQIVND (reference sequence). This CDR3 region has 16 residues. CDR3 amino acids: CASTTRGSSGANVLTF. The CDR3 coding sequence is TGTGCCAGTACCACCAGGGGCAGCTCTGGGGCCAACGTCCTGACTTTC.

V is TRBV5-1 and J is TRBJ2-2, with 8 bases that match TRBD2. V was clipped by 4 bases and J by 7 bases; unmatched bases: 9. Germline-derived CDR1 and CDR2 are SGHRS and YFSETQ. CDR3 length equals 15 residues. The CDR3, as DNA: TGCGCCAGCAGCATTAGCGGGATGGTCTACGGGGAGCTGTTTTTT. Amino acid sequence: CASSISGMVYGELFF.

Written as DNA, the CDR3 is TGCGCCAGCAGCCTCTCCCTAGACAGGGGCTCAAGGGCCTATGGCTACACCTTC. Its protein product is CASSLSLDRGSRAYGYTF. J is TRBJ1-2 and V is TRBV5-1; TRBD1 matches at 8 bases. Looked up from germline, CDR1 is SGHRS and CDR2 is YFSETQ. The CDR3 has 18 amino acids. V shed 4 bases, J shed 4 bases, and the junction held 18 bases outside the gene matches.

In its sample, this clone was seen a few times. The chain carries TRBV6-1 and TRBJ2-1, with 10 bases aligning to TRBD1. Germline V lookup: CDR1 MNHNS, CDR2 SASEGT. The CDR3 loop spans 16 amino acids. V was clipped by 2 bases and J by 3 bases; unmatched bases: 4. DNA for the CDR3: TGTGCCAGCAGTGAAAGGGGACAGGGGTTCTACAATGAGCAGTTCTTC. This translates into CASSERGQGFYNEQFF.